This record concerns one T cell receptor beta chain sequence. The data derive from a study of blood T cell repertoires in COVID-19. Looking at the study overall: PBMCs, B-cell-depleted T cells, or T cells were the source of the cDNA or gDNA that made up the material.

The CDR3 covers 14 residues. Germline CDR1 and CDR2: MNHEY and SVGAGI. The germline V and J ends were trimmed by 7 bases and 0 bases, with 10 bases remaining between them. The authors' processing: From reference gene primer amplification, estimates of nucleated cell counts were derived. Clones were read by immunoSEQ multiplex PCR, and TCRdb kept only the in-frame ones, dropping some. For V, J and clone size, that table is used; D and trimming come from the DNA. The data show fewer than 200,000 clones, around 80% seen once. The chain is built from TRBV6-5 and TRBJ1-3; the D is unclear. Sample: peripheral blood. This clonotype was obtained from a man between 65 and 85 years old with active or convalescent COVID-19. CDR3 amino acids: CASKGESSGNTIYF. As DNA, the CDR3 is TGTGCCAGCAAAGGAGAAAGCTCTGGAAACACCATATATTTT.